Listed here are 13 T cell receptor beta chains from one sample, sequenced in a study of cytomegalovirus exposure and HLA in healthy donors. With 60 Vbeta and 13 Jbeta primers, the PCR was carried out. Measured with immunoSEQ multiplex PCR; TCRdb has only the in-frame clones, and not every one. Seen here are over 110,000 clones, 70% to 85% observed once, and the top ten hold approximately 2.3%. Sequencing input: PBMCs. The receptors were gathered from a male donor in good health and CMV-seronegative.

The V and J genes are TRBV5-1 and TRBJ2-1; D call uncertain. Germline values: CDR1 SGHRS, CDR2 YFSETQ. The V and J ends lost 1 base and 4 bases respectively, with 12 bases between them. CDR3 length: 15 residues. CDR3 nucleotides: TGCGCCAGCAGCTTGACGGCTAGTACGTACAATGAGCAGTTCTTC. It encodes CASSLTASTYNEQFF.

The rearrangement joins TRBV13 to TRBJ2-5, with TRBD2 as a possible D gene (5 bases). Germline V gene data show CDR1 as PRHDT and CDR2 as FYEKMQ (reference sequence). This CDR3 has 14 residues. V dropped 5 bases and J dropped 4 bases, with 14 bases sitting between them. CDR3 protein: CASSPSDRGETQYF. The CDR3 coding sequence is TGTGCCAGCAGCCCATCGGACCGGGGAGAGACCCAGTACTTC.

The V call is TRBV6-5, the J call TRBJ1-4; 8 nucleotides align to TRBD1. This CDR3 is 15 amino acids long. Germline CDR1 is MNHEY and CDR2 is SVGAGI. V gave up 7 bases and J gave up 11 bases; unmatched junction bases: 15. CDR3 protein: CASTQSRDRRFKLFF. CDR3 nucleotide sequence: TGTGCCAGCACCCAAAGCCGGGACAGGCGTTTTAAACTGTTTTTT.

The V and J genes are TRBV5-1 and TRBJ1-4; weak D call: TRBD1 (5 bases). CDR3 size: 13 residues. Trimming took 4 bases from V and 8 from J, leaving 12 bases between them. From germline, CDR1 is SGHRS and CDR2 YFSETQ. DNA for the CDR3: TGCGCCAGCAGCCTCGGGGGTCGCGAAAAACTGTTTTTT. This translates into CASSLGGREKLFF.

The chain carries TRBV5-4 and TRBJ2-7; TRBD1 aligns across 8 bases. The ends lost 0 bases at V and 2 bases at J; junction bases unmatched: 4. This CDR3 region has 15 residues. CDR1 is SGHNT and CDR2 is YYREEE in the germline V gene (reference sequence). CDR3 residues: CASSLDMTGAYEQYF. CDR3 DNA sequence: TGTGCCAGCAGCTTGGATATGACAGGGGCCTACGAGCAGTACTTC. The full variable domain, rest sourced from reference TRBV5-4 and TRBJ2-7, is ETGVTQSPTHLIKTRGQQVTLRCSSQSGHNTVSWYQQALGQGPQFIFQYYREEENGRGNFPPRFSGLQFPNYSSELNVNALELDDSALYLCASSLDMTGAYEQYFGPGTRLTVT.

The chain uses TRBV5-6 and TRBJ2-5; 11 bases align to TRBD2. The V gene end was trimmed by 5 bases and the J gene end by 0 bases; junction bases not matched to a gene: 9. The CDR3 covers 17 residues. Per germline, CDR1 SGHDT and CDR2 YYEEEE. CDR3 sequence reads: CASRNSGLAGYQETQYF. DNA of the CDR3: TGTGCCAGCAGAAACTCAGGACTAGCGGGTTACCAAGAGACCCAGTACTTC.

The rearrangement joins TRBV7-8 to TRBJ1-6; 8 bases match TRBD1. The germline V gene encodes CDR1 SGHVS and CDR2 FQNEAQ. CDR3 length equals 15 residues. Unmatched junction bases numbered 6, after V lost 1 base and J lost 10 bases. CDR3 amino acids: CASSLGTGMVSPLHF. CDR3 coding DNA: TGTGCCAGCAGCTTAGGGACAGGGATGGTCTCACCCCTCCACTTT.

V is TRBV14 and J is TRBJ2-1; no firm D call. In germline, CDR1 is SGHDN, CDR2 FVKESK. This CDR3 has 13 residues. The germline V and J ends were trimmed by 3 bases and 15 bases, with 18 bases remaining between them. The CDR3 DNA sequence: TGTGCCAGCAGCCATCTCAAGTCTTCCTGGGCGTTCTTC. Its translation: CASSHLKSSWAFF.

This clone has a single count. This chain joins TRBV6-6 and TRBJ1-2; maybe TRBD1 (5 bases). The CDR3 extends over 13 amino acids. The germline V gene encodes CDR1 MNHNY and CDR2 SVGAGI (reference sequence). V shed 5 bases and J shed 10 bases, with 17 bases lying between them. In nucleotides, the CDR3 is TGTGCCAGCAGTCCCGCGGGGACGGGCAACTACACCTTC. It translates to CASSPAGTGNYTF.

The chain has TRBV5-5 and TRBJ2-7; 7 bases fit TRBD2. V shed 0 bases, J shed 0 bases, and the junction held 3 bases outside the gene matches. CDR1 is SGHKS and CDR2 is YYEKEE in the germline V gene (reference sequence). This CDR3 spans 15 amino acids. Here the CDR3 reads CASSLAGGNSYEQYF. The CDR3 DNA is TGTGCCAGCAGCTTGGCGGGGGGAAACTCCTACGAGCAGTACTTC.

The V and J genes are TRBV6-9 and TRBJ1-4; 7 nucleotides match TRBD1. The germline CDR1 and CDR2 sequences are MNHGY and SVAAGI. V was clipped by 6 bases and J by 5 bases; unmatched bases: 12. The CDR3 contains 16 residues. Here the CDR3 reads CASRVTGPDLNEKLFF. The CDR3 nucleotides are TGTGCCAGCAGGGTGACAGGGCCGGATCTGAATGAAAAACTGTTTTTT.

The rearrangement joins TRBV7-2 to TRBJ2-1, with D uncertain. V lost 3 bases to trimming and J lost 10 bases, with 13 bases between them. This CDR3 is built from 13 residues. Germline assignment: CDR1 SGHTA and CDR2 FQGNSA. In DNA form, the CDR3 reads TGTGCCAGCAGCTTCGAGCCTGCAGGCGAGCAGTTCTTC. This translates into CASSFEPAGEQFF.

This chain connects TRBV6-6 to TRBJ1-6, with D perhaps matching TRBD1 (6 bases). The V and J ends lost 11 bases and 0 bases respectively, with 17 bases between them. Germline V CDR1 and CDR2: MNHNY, SVGAGI (reference sequence). There are 16 residues in the CDR3. The CDR3, as DNA: TGTGCCGTGCTACTTCAGGGGAGCTCCTATAATTCACCCCTCCACTTT. It encodes CAVLLQGSSYNSPLHF.